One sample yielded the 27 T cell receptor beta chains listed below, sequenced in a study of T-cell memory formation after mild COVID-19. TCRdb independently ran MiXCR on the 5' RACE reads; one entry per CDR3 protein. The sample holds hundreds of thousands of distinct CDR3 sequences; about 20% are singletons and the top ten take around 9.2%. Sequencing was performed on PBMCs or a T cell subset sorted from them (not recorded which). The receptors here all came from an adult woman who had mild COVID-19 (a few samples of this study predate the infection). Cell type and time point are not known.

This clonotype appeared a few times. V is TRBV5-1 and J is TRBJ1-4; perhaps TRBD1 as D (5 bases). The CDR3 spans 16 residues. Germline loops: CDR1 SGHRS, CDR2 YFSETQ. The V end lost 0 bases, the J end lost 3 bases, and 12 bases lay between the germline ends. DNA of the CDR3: TGCGCCAGCAGCTTGGGAGGGGTGTCAGCTAATGAAAAACTGTTTTTT. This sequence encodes CASSLGGVSANEKLFF.

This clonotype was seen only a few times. The CDR3 is CASSGAYRVGDGYTF. CDR3 DNA sequence: TGTGCCAGCTCAGGAGCCTACAGGGTGGGGGACGGCTACACCTTC. The chain links TRBV18 to TRBJ1-2, with D perhaps matching TRBD1 (6 bases). V dropped 5 bases and J dropped 8 bases, with 21 bases sitting between them. Germline-derived CDR1 and CDR2 are KGHSH and LQKENI. The CDR3 has 15 amino acids.

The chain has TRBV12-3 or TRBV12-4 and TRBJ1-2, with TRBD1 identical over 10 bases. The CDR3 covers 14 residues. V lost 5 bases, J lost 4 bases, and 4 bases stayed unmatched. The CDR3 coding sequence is TGTGCCAGCAGTCGACGGACAGGGGGCTATGGCTACACCTTC. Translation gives CASSRRTGGYGYTF.

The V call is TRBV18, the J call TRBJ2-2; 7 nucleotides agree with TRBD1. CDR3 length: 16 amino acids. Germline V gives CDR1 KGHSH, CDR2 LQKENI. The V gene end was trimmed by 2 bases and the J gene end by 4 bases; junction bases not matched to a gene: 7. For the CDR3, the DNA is TGTGCCAGCTCACCAAACAGGGGAATGGGCACCGGGGAGCTGTTTTTT. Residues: CASSPNRGMGTGELFF.

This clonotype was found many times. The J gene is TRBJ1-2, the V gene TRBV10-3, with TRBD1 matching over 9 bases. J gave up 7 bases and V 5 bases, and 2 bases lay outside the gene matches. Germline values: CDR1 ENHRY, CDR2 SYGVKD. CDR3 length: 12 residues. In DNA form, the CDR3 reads TGTGCCATCAGTCAGGACAGGGGTGGCTACACCTTC. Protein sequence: CAISQDRGGYTF.

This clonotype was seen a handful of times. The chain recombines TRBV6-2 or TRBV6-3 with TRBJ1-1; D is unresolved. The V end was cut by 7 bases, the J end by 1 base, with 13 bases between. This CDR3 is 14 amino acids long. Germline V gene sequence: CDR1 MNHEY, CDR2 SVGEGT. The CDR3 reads CASISEEPNTEAFF. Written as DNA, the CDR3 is TGTGCCAGCATCTCTGAGGAGCCGAACACTGAAGCTTTCTTT.

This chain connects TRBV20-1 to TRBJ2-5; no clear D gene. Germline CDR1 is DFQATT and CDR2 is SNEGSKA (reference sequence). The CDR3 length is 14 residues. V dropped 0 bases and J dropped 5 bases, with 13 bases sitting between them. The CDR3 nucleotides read TGCAGTGCTAGAGATCATGATTATGGGGAGACCCAGTACTTC. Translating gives CSARDHDYGETQYF.

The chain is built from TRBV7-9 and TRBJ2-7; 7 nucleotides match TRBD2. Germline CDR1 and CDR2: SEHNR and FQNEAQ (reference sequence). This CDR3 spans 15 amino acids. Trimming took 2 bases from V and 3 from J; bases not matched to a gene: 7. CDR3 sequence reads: CASSLSAGVNYEQYF. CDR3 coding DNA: TGTGCCAGCAGCTTATCCGCGGGAGTTAACTACGAGCAGTACTTC.

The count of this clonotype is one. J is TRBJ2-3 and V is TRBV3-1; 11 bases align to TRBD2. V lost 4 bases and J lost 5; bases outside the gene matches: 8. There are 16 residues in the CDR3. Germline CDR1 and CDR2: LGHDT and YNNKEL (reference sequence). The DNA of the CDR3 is TGTGCCAGCAGCCGAGGGACTAGCGGAAAAATAGATACGCAGTATTTT. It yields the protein CASSRGTSGKIDTQYF.

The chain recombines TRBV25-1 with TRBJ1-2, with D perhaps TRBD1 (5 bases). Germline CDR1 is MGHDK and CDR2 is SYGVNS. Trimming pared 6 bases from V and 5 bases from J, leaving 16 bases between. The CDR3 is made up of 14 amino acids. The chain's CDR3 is CASRGGAGPYGYTF. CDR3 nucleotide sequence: TGTGCCAGCAGGGGGGGTGCAGGGCCGTATGGCTACACCTTC.

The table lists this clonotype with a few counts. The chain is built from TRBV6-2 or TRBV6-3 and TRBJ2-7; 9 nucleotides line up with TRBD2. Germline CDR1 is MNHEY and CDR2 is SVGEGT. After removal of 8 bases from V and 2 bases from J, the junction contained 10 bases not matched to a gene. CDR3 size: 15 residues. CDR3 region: CASVLNSGRTYEQYF. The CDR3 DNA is TGTGCCAGCGTCCTTAATAGCGGGAGAACCTACGAGCAGTACTTC.

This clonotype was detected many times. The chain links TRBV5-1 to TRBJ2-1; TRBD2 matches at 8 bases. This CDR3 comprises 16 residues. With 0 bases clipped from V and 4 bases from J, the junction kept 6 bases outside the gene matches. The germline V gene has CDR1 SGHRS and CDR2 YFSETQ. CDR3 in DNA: TGCGCCAGCAGCTTGGCTGGGACTAGATTTTACAATGAGCAGTTCTTC. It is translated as CASSLAGTRFYNEQFF.

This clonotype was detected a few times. DNA of the CDR3: TGCGCCAGCAGCCCCGAAGGGCGGGGCGAGCAGTACTTC. Translated, it gives CASSPEGRGEQYF. The chain uses TRBV5-1 and TRBJ2-7, with D possibly being TRBD2 (6 bases). The CDR3 is made up of 13 amino acids. The germline CDR1 and CDR2 sequences are SGHRS and YFSETQ. Trimming stripped 4 bases from V and 6 bases from J, with 14 bases between.

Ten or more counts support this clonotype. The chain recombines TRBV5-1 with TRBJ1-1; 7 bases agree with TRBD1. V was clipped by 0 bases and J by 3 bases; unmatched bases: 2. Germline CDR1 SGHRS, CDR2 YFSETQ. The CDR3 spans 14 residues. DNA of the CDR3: TGCGCCAGCAGCTTGGACAGGGGATACACTGAAGCTTTCTTT. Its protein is CASSLDRGYTEAFF.

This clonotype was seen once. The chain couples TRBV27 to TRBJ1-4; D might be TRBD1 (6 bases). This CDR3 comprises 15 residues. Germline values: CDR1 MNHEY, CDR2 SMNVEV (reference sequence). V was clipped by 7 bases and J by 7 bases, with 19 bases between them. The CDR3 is CASTRIGGVGEKLFF. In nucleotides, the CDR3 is TGTGCCAGCACCCGAATTGGGGGCGTAGGTGAAAAACTGTTTTTT.

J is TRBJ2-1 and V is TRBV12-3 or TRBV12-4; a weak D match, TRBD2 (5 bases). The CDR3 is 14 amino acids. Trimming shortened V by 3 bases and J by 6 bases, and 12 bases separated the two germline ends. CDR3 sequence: CASSLRHRGNEQFF. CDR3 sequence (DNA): TGTGCCAGCAGTTTGAGACACCGGGGCAATGAGCAGTTCTTC.

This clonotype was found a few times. As DNA, the CDR3 is TGTGCCACCAGTGACCGGACGGGATACAATGAGCAGTTCTTC. It encodes CATSDRTGYNEQFF. This chain uses TRBV24-1 with TRBJ2-1; D possibly corresponds to TRBD2 (5 bases). Germline V CDR1 and CDR2: KGHDR, SFDVKD. Trimming left V 4 bases short and J 4 bases short, with 10 bases between. This CDR3 spans 14 amino acids.

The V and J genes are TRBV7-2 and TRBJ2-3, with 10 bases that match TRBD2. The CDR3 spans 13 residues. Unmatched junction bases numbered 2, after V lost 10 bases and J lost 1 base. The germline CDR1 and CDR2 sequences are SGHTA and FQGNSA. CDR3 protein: CAMGTSGTDTQYF. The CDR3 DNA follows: TGTGCCATGGGGACTAGCGGCACAGATACGCAGTATTTT.

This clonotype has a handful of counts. CDR3 region: CASSAGYLGNTIYF. CDR3 DNA: TGTGCCAGCAGCGCGGGGTACTTGGGAAACACCATATATTTT. This chain connects TRBV7-3 to TRBJ1-3; D not certain. Per germline, CDR1 SGHTA and CDR2 FQGTGA. V was cut by 5 bases and J by 4 bases, with 12 bases left in between. This CDR3 region has 14 residues.

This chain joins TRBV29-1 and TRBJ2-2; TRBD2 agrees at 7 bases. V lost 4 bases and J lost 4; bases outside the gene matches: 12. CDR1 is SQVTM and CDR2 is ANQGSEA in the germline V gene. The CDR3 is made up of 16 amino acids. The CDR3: CSVAKGQRGFTGELFF. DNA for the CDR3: TGCAGCGTTGCAAAGGGCCAGCGGGGATTCACCGGGGAGCTGTTTTTT.

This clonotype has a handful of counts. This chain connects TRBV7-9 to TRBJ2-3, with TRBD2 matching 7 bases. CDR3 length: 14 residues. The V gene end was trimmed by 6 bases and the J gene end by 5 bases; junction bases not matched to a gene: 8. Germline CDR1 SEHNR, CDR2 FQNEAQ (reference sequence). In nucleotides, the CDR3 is TGTGCCAGCAGGAGGGCGGGAGCCCTAGATACGCAGTATTTT. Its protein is CASRRAGALDTQYF.

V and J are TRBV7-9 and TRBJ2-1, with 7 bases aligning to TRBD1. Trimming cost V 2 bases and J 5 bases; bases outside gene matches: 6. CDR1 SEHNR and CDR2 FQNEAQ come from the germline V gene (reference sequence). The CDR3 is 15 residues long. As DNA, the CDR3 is TGTGCCAGCAGCTTAATGGGACAGCTGAACAATGAGCAGTTCTTC. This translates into CASSLMGQLNNEQFF.

Here the CDR3 DNA reads TGCAGCGTCGGGATGAAGGGGCGGTTATACAATGAGCAGTTCTTC. It yields the protein CSVGMKGRLYNEQFF. The gene calls are TRBV29-1 and TRBJ2-1, with D perhaps being TRBD1 or TRBD2 (5 bases each). V lost 6 bases, J lost 4 bases, and 19 bases lay in between. The CDR3 contains 15 residues. Germline CDR1 and CDR2: SQVTM and ANQGSEA.

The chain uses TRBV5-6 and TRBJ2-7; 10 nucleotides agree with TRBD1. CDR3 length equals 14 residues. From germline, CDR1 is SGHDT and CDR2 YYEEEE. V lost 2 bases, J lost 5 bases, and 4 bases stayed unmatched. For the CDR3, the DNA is TGTGCCAGCAGCTTTCGGACAGGGGGGCACGAGCAGTACTTC. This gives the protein CASSFRTGGHEQYF.

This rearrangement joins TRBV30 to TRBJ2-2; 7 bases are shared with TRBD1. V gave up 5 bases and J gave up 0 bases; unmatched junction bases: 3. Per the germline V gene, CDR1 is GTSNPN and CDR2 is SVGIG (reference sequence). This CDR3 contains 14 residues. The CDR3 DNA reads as TGTGCCTGGTCCGGGACAGCGAACACCGGGGAGCTGTTTTTT. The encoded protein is CAWSGTANTGELFF.

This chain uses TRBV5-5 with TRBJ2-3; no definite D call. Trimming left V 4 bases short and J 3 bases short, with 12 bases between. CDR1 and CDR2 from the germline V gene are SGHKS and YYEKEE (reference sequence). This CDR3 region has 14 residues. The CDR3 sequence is CASSPSWSTDTQYF. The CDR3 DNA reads TGTGCCAGCAGCCCGAGTTGGAGTACAGATACGCAGTATTTT.

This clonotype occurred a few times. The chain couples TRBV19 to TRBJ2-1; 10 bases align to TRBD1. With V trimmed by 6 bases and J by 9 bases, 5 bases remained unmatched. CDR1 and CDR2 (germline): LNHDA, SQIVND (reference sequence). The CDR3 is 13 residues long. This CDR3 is CASRKDRGAEQFF. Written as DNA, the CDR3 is TGTGCCAGTAGGAAGGACAGGGGGGCTGAGCAGTTCTTC.